Listed below are T cell receptor beta chains from one sample, sequenced in a study of CD8 T cells in ankylosing spondylitis. MiXCR was run by TCRdb on the 5' RACE reads, yielding one entry per CDR3 protein. The sample comprises 350,000 to 450,000 distinct CDR3 sequences, more than 20% of which are singletons, and about an eighth rests with the top ten. The sample taken for sequencing was blood, either unsorted or a sorted T cell fraction (not recorded which). Receptor source: a male donor with ankylosing spondylitis or in good health (not recorded which). CDR3s leave out the opening cysteine and the closing phenylalanine or tryptophan. A D gene is named only where the DNA matches it firmly. Rows give clone size only sometimes, using once, few, many, or a class for an expanded clone.

v_gene	abundance	d_gene	j_gene	CDR3aa
TRBV27	many	TRBD2	TRBJ2-3	ASSTSGSTDTQY
TRBV30	NA	TRBD2	TRBJ2-4	AWNPGTRSSIQY
TRBV9	few	NA	TRBJ2-3	ASTHTGREDTQY
TRBV20-1	few	NA	TRBJ2-5	SAREGVAGGTQY
TRBV7-8	NA	TRBD1	TRBJ2-7	ASSLAGTDSYEQY
TRBV29-1	NA	NA	TRBJ2-5	SVASGGYETQY
TRBV2	NA	NA	TRBJ2-7	ASEPREGEGYEQY
TRBV4-1	few	NA	TRBJ2-2	ASSPRTVLTGELF
TRBV9	NA	TRBD1	TRBJ2-3	ASSADRATDTQY
TRBV12-3/TRBV12-4	NA	NA	TRBJ2-1	ASSFLGAINEQF
TRBV7-2	NA	TRBD2	TRBJ2-3	ASSLGFGRDTQY
TRBV12-3/TRBV12-4	many	NA	TRBJ2-5	ASSLGGLETQY
TRBV6-1	few	TRBD1	TRBJ2-7	ASAGTASYEQY
TRBV6-1	few	TRBD1	TRBJ2-2	ASTYRDRGTGELF
TRBV7-8	NA	NA	TRBJ2-7	ASSLTTGSAYEQY
TRBV6-1	few	TRBD1	TRBJ2-7	ASSEVRTGSYEQY
TRBV7-8	NA	TRBD2	TRBJ2-1	ASSQTSGLYNEQF
TRBV5-1	few	NA	TRBJ2-7	ASSLEDLSYEQY
TRBV4-2	few	NA	TRBJ1-1	ASSQQIHTEAF
TRBV12-3/TRBV12-4	few	TRBD1	TRBJ2-1	ASSLSGTGVNEQF
TRBV7-8	once	TRBD2	TRBJ2-1	ASSDPTSGAVNEQF
TRBV7-9	NA	NA	TRBJ2-3	ASSFSGGQDTQY
TRBV7-6	NA	NA	TRBJ1-1	ASSSENRATEAF
TRBV20-1	NA	TRBD1	TRBJ1-1	SAVGQVRMNTEAF
TRBV20-1	few	TRBD1	TRBJ2-7	SALTGESYEQY
TRBV11-2	few	NA	TRBJ2-1	ASSLDSPRRGLYNEQF
TRBV27	few	NA	TRBJ2-2	ASSWRTGELF
TRBV20-1	NA	TRBD2	TRBJ2-7	SAPSGTTYEQY
TRBV12-3/TRBV12-4	NA	NA	TRBJ2-3	ASSLLYGKGTQY
TRBV6-1	NA	NA	TRBJ1-2	ASSGTGKRGYT
TRBV9	many	NA	TRBJ2-3	ASSVSTDTQY
TRBV10-1	NA	NA	TRBJ2-2	ASSESGGLPTGELF
TRBV12-3/TRBV12-4	NA	TRBD2	TRBJ2-3	ASTQAGGTTDTQY
TRBV30	few	TRBD2	TRBJ2-5	AWSPPGGGETQY
TRBV10-3	few	TRBD1	TRBJ2-7	AISESGTGTILTYEQY
TRBV7-2	NA	NA	TRBJ2-1	ASSPVGGLDYNEQF
TRBV12-3/TRBV12-4	few	NA	TRBJ2-3	ASSGNTDTQY
TRBV9	few	NA	TRBJ2-1	ASSDIGRDEQF
TRBV3-1	NA	TRBD2	TRBJ2-3	ASSHPRPPSGPSTDTQY
TRBV12-3/TRBV12-4	many	NA	TRBJ1-1	ASSLGHGNTEAF
TRBV20-1	few	NA	TRBJ1-5	SARVPARNQPQH
TRBV13	few	NA	TRBJ1-4	ASSPPTGTLREKLF
TRBV20-1	few	NA	TRBJ2-7	SARDGAANSYEQY
TRBV12-3/TRBV12-4	few	NA	TRBJ1-1	ASSLEDDPEAF
TRBV27	few	NA	TRBJ2-3	ASSPLPRGTDTQY
TRBV7-9	NA	TRBD1	TRBJ2-3	ASSPPEGASTDTQY
TRBV12-3/TRBV12-4	NA	NA	TRBJ2-2	ASSGLGTGELF
TRBV12-3/TRBV12-4	few	TRBD1	TRBJ2-5	ASSLGRGLGTQY
TRBV15	NA	NA	TRBJ2-6	ATSRVRDSGANVLT
TRBV5-1	few	NA	TRBJ2-7	ASSPAQTRTYEQY
TRBV6-1	NA	TRBD2	TRBJ2-7	ATQAGVSYEQY
TRBV11-3	few	TRBD1	TRBJ2-7	ASSLDRDHGYEQY
TRBV5-1	NA	NA	TRBJ2-5	ASSLISWNQETQY
TRBV12-3/TRBV12-4	many	TRBD2	TRBJ2-3	ASSPRLAGGPDTQY
TRBV7-2	NA	NA	TRBJ2-7	ASSFFSGVSYEQY
TRBV11-2	few	NA	TRBJ2-7	ASSSDGSAYEQY
TRBV13	NA	TRBD1	TRBJ2-3	ASSLQGAHADTQY